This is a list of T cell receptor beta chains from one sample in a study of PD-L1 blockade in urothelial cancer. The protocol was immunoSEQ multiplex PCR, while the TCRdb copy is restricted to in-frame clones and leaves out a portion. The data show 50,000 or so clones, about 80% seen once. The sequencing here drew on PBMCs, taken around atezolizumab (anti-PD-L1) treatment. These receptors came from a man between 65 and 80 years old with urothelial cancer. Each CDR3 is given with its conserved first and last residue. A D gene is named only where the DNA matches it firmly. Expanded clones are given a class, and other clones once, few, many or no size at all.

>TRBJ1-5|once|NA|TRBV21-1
TGTGCCAGCAGCAGCATCAGGGGGGAGGGCAATCAGCCCCAGCATTTT
CASSSIRGEGNQPQHF
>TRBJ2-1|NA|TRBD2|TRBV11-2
TGTGCCAGCAGCCCCAGCGGGGGGGCCTCCTACAATGAGCAGTTCTTC
CASSPSGGASYNEQFF
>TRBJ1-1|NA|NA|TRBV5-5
TGTGCCAGCAGCTTCCGGACAGTTGCTGAAGCTTTCTTT
CASSFRTVAEAFF
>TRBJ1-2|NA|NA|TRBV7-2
TGTGCCAGCAGCCCATATGGGGGGTCGCCGCGAGGCTATGGCTACACCTTC
CASSPYGGSPRGYGYTF
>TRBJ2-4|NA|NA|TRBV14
TGTGCCAGCAGCCAAGGGACAGCTCCGGGGACACTAGCCAAAAACATTCAGTACTTC
CASSQGTAPGTLAKNIQYF
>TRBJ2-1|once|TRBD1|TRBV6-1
TGTGCCAGCAGTCCTCGGACAGGAGCCGATGAGCAGTTCTTC
CASSPRTGADEQFF
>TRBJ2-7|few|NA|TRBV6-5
TGTGCCAGCAGTTTGGCGGGAATCGACTACGAGCAGTACTTC
CASSLAGIDYEQYF
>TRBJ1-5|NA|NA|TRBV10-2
TGCGCCAGCATTACTGACAGGCCCAATCAGCCCCAGCATTTT
CASITDRPNQPQHF
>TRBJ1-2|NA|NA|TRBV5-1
TGCGCCAGCAGCTTGGCTGGGGGCGACTATGGCTACACCTTC
CASSLAGGDYGYTF
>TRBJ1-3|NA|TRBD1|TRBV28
TGTGCCAGCAGCCTCAGGGGGCTAGGCGGAAACACCATATATTTT
CASSLRGLGGNTIYF
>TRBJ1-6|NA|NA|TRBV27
TGTGCCAGCAAACTACAGGGTTCACCCCTCCACTTT
CASKLQGSPLHF
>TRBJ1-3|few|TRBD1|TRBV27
TGTGCCAGCAGCCATGACAGGGTTCATCCGATGAACACCATATATTTT
CASSHDRVHPMNTIYF
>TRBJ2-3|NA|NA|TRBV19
TGTGCCAGTAGTTTACAGAGTCCCGATACGCAGTATTTT
CASSLQSPDTQYF
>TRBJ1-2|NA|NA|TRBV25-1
TGTGCCAGCAGTGAGCCGACAGGAGTTAACTATGGCTACACCTTC
CASSEPTGVNYGYTF
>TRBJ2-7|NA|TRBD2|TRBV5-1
TGCGCCAGCAGCTTGGCGGGGGCTAGCGGGTGGGTATCCTACGAGCAGTACTTC
CASSLAGASGWVSYEQYF
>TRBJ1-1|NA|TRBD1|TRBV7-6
TGTGCCAGCAGCTCGGACAGGGGCACTGAAGCTTTCTTT
CASSSDRGTEAFF
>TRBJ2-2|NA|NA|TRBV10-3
TGTGCCATCAGTGAGCCCCCGCGCTCGAACACCGGGGAGCTGTTTTTT
CAISEPPRSNTGELFF
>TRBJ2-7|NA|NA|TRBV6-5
TGTGCCAGCAGTTATGGGCCGTACGAGCAGTACTTC
CASSYGPYEQYF
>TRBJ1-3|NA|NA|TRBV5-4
TGTGCCAGCAGCACCGACAGCTTCCCTGGAAACACCATATATTTT
CASSTDSFPGNTIYF
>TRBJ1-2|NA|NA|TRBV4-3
TGCGCCAGCAGCCAAGCCCGGGGCGGGGATTTCGGCTATGGCTACACCTTC
CASSQARGGDFGYGYTF
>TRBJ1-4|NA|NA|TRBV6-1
TGTGCCAGCAGTGCCCCCTTACAGGGCGGGAATGAAAAACTGTTTTTT
CASSAPLQGGNEKLFF
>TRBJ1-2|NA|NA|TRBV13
TGTGCCAGCAGCCTACAGTCCGGGACTGCGAACTATGGCTACACCTTC
CASSLQSGTANYGYTF
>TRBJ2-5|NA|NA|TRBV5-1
TGCGCCAGCAGCTTGGTACAAGAGACCCAGTACTTC
CASSLVQETQYF
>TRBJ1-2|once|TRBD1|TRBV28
TGTGCCAGCAGCACCCGACAGGGCTATGGCTACACCTTC
CASSTRQGYGYTF
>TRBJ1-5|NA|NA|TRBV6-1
TGTGCCAGCGCACCTCGACGGGATCAGCCCCAGCATTTT
CASAPRRDQPQHF
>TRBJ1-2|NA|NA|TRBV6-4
TGTGCCAGCAGTGACGGGCAGGGGAACTATGGCTACACCTTC
CASSDGQGNYGYTF
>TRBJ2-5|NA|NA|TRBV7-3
TGTGCCAGCAGTCACGACAGCCAAGAGACCCAGTACTTC
CASSHDSQETQYF
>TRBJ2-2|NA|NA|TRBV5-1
TGCGCCAGCAGCCCACAGAACACCGGGGAGCTGTTTTTT
CASSPQNTGELFF
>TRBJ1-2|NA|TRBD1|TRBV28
TGTGCCACAGGGACAGGGAACTATGGCTACACCTTC
CATGTGNYGYTF
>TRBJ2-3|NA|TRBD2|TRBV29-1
TGCAGCGCCTCCCTAGGAGCGGGGGGAGGAGATACGCAGTATTTT
CSASLGAGGGDTQYF
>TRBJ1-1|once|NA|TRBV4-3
TGCGCCAGCAGCCAAGATCGAGCAGGTTGGAACACTGAAGCTTTCTTT
CASSQDRAGWNTEAFF
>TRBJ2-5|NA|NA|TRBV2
TGTGCCAGCAGTCCGGGACAAGTTGTGGAGACCCAGTACTTC
CASSPGQVVETQYF
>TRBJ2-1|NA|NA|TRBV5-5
TGTGCCAGCAGCTTAAATCCCGGGTCTATCAATGAGCAGTTCTTC
CASSLNPGSINEQFF
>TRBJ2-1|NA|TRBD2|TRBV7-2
TGTGCCAGCAGCCTAGTAGCGGGGATAAGGGGCGGCAATGAGCAGTTCTTC
CASSLVAGIRGGNEQFF
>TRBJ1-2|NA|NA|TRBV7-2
TGTGCCAGCAGCTCCCCCGTGGAGGGAGACCTTCTGGGGTTCGCCGGCTACACCTTC
CASSSPVEGDLLGFAGYTF
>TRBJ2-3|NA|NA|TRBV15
TGTGCCACCAGCAGTTCAACAGCCCGCACAGATACGCAGTATTTT
CATSSSTARTDTQYF
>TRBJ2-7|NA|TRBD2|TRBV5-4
TGTGCCAGCAGCTTGGCTCCTAGCGGGGGCCCCAGCTCCTACGAGCAGTACTTC
CASSLAPSGGPSSYEQYF
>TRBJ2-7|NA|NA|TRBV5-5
TGTGCCAGCAGTTCCGCTCCTACAGGGTTAGGGTCCTACGAGCAGTACTTC
CASSSAPTGLGSYEQYF